The next 15 T cell receptor beta chains were all read from a single sample in a study of neurological immune-mediated disorders (dated by TCRdb to the late 2010s). Library creation used 5' RACE. Sequenced on an Illumina HiSeq 2500. TCRdb reran the public reads through fastp at Q25 and MiXCR, keeping productive beta chains. Every entry covers one CDR3 protein and lists the most common genes and DNA from its rows. For this sample there are about 19,000 distinct CDR3 sequences; about 7.5% appear just once. Around 17% of the sample is in the top ten clones. Sequenced input: CD8+ T cells from blood. The receptors here all came from a woman aged 30 to 39 with HTLV-1-associated myelopathy (HAM/TSP).

This clonotype has a count of ten or more. V gene TRBV5-1 combines with J gene TRBJ1-1; no reliable D call. V was clipped by 5 bases and J by 0 bases, with 29 bases between them. The CDR3 has 20 amino acids. Germline assignment: CDR1 SGHRS and CDR2 YFSETQ. The CDR3 DNA is TGCGCCAGCAGACTTGGTATAATCCGGGAAAGTCATAAACTGAACACTGAAGCTTTCTTT. Its translation is CASRLGIIRESHKLNTEAFF.

In its sample, this clonotype was seen a few times. A much larger clone differs by one base, so this may be a read error. This chain uses TRBV7-9 with TRBJ2-1; 11 bases are shared with TRBD1. CDR1 is SEHNR, CDR2 FQNEAQ, per germline (reference sequence). The V gene end was trimmed by 5 bases and the J gene end by 7 bases; junction bases not matched to a gene: 10. The CDR3 length is 16 residues. The CDR3 sequence is CASSPQEGQGGNEQFF. DNA of the CDR3: TGTGCCAGCAGCCCACAGGAGGGACAGGGGGGAAATGAGCAGTTCTTC.

This clonotype was picked up many times. The V call is TRBV6-5, the J call TRBJ2-3; possible D gene TRBD1, 6 bases. There are 16 residues in the CDR3. V was trimmed by 0 bases and J by 0 bases, leaving 10 bases between them. Germline CDR1 is MNHEY and CDR2 is SVGAGI. CDR3 amino acids: CASSYSGTHSTDTQYF. The CDR3 region has the DNA TGTGCCAGCAGTTACTCTGGGACACATAGCACAGATACGCAGTATTTT.

This clonotype was seen repeatedly, ten times or more. J is TRBJ1-1 and V is TRBV7-2, with TRBD1 matching over 8 bases. V trimming: 5 bases; J trimming: 7 bases; junction bases outside the gene matches: 9. The CDR3 loop spans 14 amino acids. CDR1 and CDR2 from the germline V gene are SGHTA and FQGNSA. This chain's CDR3 is CASSQTGGWVEAFF. The CDR3 region has the DNA TGTGCCAGCAGCCAAACAGGGGGTTGGGTTGAAGCTTTCTTT. Full variable domain (rest looked up from reference TRBV7-2 and TRBJ1-1): GAGVSQSPSNKVTEKGKDVELRCDPISGHTALYWYRQSLGQGLEFLIYFQGNSAPDKSGLPSDRFSAERTGGSVSTLTIQRTQQEDSAVYLCASSQTGGWVEAFFGQGTRLTVV.

Many counts were recorded for this clonotype. The V and J genes are TRBV7-6 and TRBJ2-3; D unclear. Germline CDR1 SGHVS, CDR2 FNYEAQ. This CDR3 has 14 amino acids. V lost 1 base and J lost 6, with 11 bases in between. The CDR3 sequence: CASSLGGYSDTQYF. In nucleotides, the CDR3 is TGTGCCAGCAGCTTAGGTGGCTACTCCGATACGCAGTATTTT. The complete variable domain, with remaining parts taken from reference TRBV7-6 and TRBJ2-3, reads GAGVSQSPRYKVTKRGQDVALRCDPISGHVSLYWYRQALGQGPEFLTYFNYEAQQDKSGLPNDRFSAERPEGSISTLTIQRTEQRDSAMYRCASSLGGYSDTQYFGPGTRLTVL.

This clonotype was detected ten times or more. V usage is TRBV12-3 or TRBV12-4 and J usage is TRBJ2-7; 7 bases line up with TRBD1. J gave up 4 bases and V 6 bases, and 9 bases lay outside the gene matches. The CDR3 is 14 residues long. CDR3 in DNA: TGTGCCAGCAGCCCCGCTTTGACAGGGTACGAGCAGTACTTC. Translation gives CASSPALTGYEQYF.

This rearrangement joins TRBV7-9 to TRBJ2-3, with 8 bases matching TRBD1. The J segment lost 6 bases and the V segment lost 4 bases, leaving 9 bases of the junction unmatched. The CDR3 covers 15 residues. Germline loops: CDR1 SEHNR, CDR2 FQNEAQ (reference sequence). This chain's CDR3 is CASSSGQALPDTQYF. The CDR3 DNA follows: TGTGCCAGCAGCTCGGGACAGGCCCTCCCGGATACGCAGTATTTT.

The table lists this clonotype with many counts. The chain joins TRBV20-1 to TRBJ2-7; 7 bases are a match to TRBD2. The ends lost 1 base at V and 2 bases at J; junction bases unmatched: 11. This CDR3 comprises 16 residues. The germline gives CDR1 DFQATT, CDR2 SNEGSKA (reference sequence). Here the CDR3 reads CSARGEGGGKPYEQYF. CDR3 sequence (DNA): TGCAGTGCTAGAGGGGAAGGCGGGGGTAAACCCTACGAGCAGTACTTC.

This clonotype was recorded at least ten times. CDR3 in amino acids: CASSLRRDNQPQHF. The CDR3 DNA reads as TGTGCCAGCAGTTTAAGAAGAGATAATCAGCCCCAGCATTTT. The chain uses TRBV27 and TRBJ1-5; D gene ambiguous. Trimming took 2 bases from V and 4 from J, leaving 9 bases between them. Germline V gene data show CDR1 as MNHEY and CDR2 as SMNVEV (reference sequence). The CDR3 covers 14 residues.

This clonotype occurred many times. The chain is built from TRBV4-1 and TRBJ1-5, with 9 bases aligning to TRBD1. The CDR3 is made up of 18 amino acids. Germline CDR1 is MGHRA and CDR2 is YSYEKL. The J segment lost 2 bases and the V segment lost 1 base, leaving 9 bases of the junction unmatched. As DNA, the CDR3 is TGCGCCAGCAGCCAAGGACCCGCGGGGACAGGGCGCAATCAGCCCCAGCATTTT. It yields the protein CASSQGPAGTGRNQPQHF.

This clonotype was seen at least ten times. The chain couples TRBV6-9 to TRBJ2-7; 7 bases line up with TRBD2. This CDR3 has 15 amino acids. V lost 4 bases and J lost 2; bases outside the gene matches: 8. Germline CDR1 reads MNHGY; CDR2 reads SVAAGI. CDR3 in DNA: TGTGCCAGCAGTTCCCCACGGGGGGATGCCTACGAGCAGTACTTC. Amino acid sequence: CASSSPRGDAYEQYF.

This clonotype was detected only a few times. This chain joins TRBV10-2 and TRBJ2-7, with no clear D. In germline, CDR1 is WSHSY, CDR2 SAAADI. V gave up 4 bases and J gave up 7 bases, with 11 bases separating them. The CDR3 is made up of 12 amino acids. The CDR3 sequence is CASSVDYWEQYF. CDR3 DNA: TGCGCCAGCAGTGTCGATTACTGGGAGCAGTACTTC.

This clonotype was seen repeatedly, ten times or more. The CDR3: CASSPGLAASYEQYF. For the CDR3, the DNA is TGTGCCAGCAGTCCGGGACTAGCGGCCTCCTACGAGCAGTACTTC. This chain uses TRBV6-5 with TRBJ2-7; 11 bases line up with TRBD2. The CDR3 has 15 amino acids. The V and J ends lost 5 bases and 0 bases, in that order; junction bases with no gene match: 3. Germline assignment: CDR1 MNHEY and CDR2 SVGAGI.

This clonotype appeared many times. The V call is TRBV19, the J call TRBJ1-5; TRBD1 agrees at 7 bases. V lost 4 bases and J lost 2; bases outside the gene matches: 5. Germline V gene lookup returns CDR1 LNHDA and CDR2 SQIVND (reference sequence). This CDR3 has 15 residues. CDR3 loop: CASSTAGTGNQPQHF. CDR3 sequence (DNA): TGTGCCAGTAGTACAGCCGGGACAGGCAATCAGCCCCAGCATTTT.

In this sample, this clonotype turned up many times. The chain joins TRBV20-1 to TRBJ2-2; TRBD1 matches at 9 bases. CDR3 length equals 15 residues. Germline V lookup: CDR1 DFQATT, CDR2 SNEGSKA (reference sequence). The V and J ends lost 3 bases and 5 bases, in that order; junction bases with no gene match: 7. The DNA for the CDR3 is TGCAGTGCTAGGTCAATGACAGGGGGAACCGGGGAGCTGTTTTTT. As protein: CSARSMTGGTGELFF.